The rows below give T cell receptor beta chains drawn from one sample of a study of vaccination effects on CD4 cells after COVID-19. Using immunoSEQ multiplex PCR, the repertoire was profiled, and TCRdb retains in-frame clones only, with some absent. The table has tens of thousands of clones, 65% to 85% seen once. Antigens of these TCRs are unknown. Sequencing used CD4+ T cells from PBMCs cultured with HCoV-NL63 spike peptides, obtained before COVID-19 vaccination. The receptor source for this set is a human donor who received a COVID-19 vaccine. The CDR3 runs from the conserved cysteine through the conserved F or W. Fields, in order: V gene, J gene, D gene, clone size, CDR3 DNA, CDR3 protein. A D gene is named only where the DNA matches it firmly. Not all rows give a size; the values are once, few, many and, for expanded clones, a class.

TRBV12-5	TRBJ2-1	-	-	TGTGCTAGTGGTTTGGGGCGACAGAGTGAGCAGTTCTTC	CASGLGRQSEQFF
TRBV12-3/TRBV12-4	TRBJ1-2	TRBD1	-	TGTGCCAGCAGTGTAGACAGGGGTTATGGCTACACCTTC	CASSVDRGYGYTF
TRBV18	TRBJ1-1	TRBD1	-	TGTGCCAGCAAAACAGGGGGGGACACTGAAGCTTTCTTT	CASKTGGDTEAFF
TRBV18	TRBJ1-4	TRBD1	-	TGTGCCAGCTCACCACCCAGCAGGGGGGGTGAAAAACTGTTTTTT	CASSPPSRGGEKLFF
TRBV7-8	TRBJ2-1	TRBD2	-	TGTGCCAGCAGCTCTAGTCCGCTAGCGGGAGGCCAGAATGAGCAGTTCTTC	CASSSSPLAGGQNEQFF
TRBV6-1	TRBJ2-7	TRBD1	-	TGTGCCAGCAGTGTCACAGGGGGTAATAATCTCTACGAGCAGTACTTC	CASSVTGGNNLYEQYF
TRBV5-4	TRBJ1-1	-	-	TGTGCCAGCAGCTTCGCAGGGGTGGGAGCTTTCTTT	CASSFAGVGAFF
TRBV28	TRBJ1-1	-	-	TGTGCCAGCAGTCTCGGACATAGTAGAGGGGCTTTCTTT	CASSLGHSRGAFF
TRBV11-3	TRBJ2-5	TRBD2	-	TGTGCCAGCAGCCCCGGATCCCGGGTAGCGGGGGGAGGCCAAGAGACCCAGTACTTC	CASSPGSRVAGGGQETQYF
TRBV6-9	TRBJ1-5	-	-	TGTGCCACCGATCATTCACCGGACTACAATCAGCCCCAGCATTTT	CATDHSPDYNQPQHF
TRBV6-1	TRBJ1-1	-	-	TGTGCCAGCAGTGAAGCAGGGAAGGGGCAGGCTTTCTTT	CASSEAGKGQAFF
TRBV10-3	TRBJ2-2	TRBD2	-	TGTGCCATCAGTGAGGGACTAGCTTTCACCGGGGAGCTGTTTTTT	CAISEGLAFTGELFF
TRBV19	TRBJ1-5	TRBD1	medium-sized	TGTGCCAGTAGCCAGGGACAGGGGGGTCAGCCCCAGCATTTT	CASSQGQGGQPQHF
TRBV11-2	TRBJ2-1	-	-	TGTGCCAGCAGCCAAATTGGGACCAAGAGCTCCTACAATGAGCAGTTCTTC	CASSQIGTKSSYNEQFF
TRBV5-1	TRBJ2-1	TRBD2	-	TGCGCCAGCAGCTTGGCTAGCGGGAGACGGGATGAGCAGTTCTTC	CASSLASGRRDEQFF
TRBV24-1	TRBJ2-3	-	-	TGTGCCACCAGTGGGATGGGCACAGATACGCAGTATTTT	CATSGMGTDTQYF
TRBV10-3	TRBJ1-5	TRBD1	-	TGTGCCATCAGTGAGCCGGGACAGAATCAGCCCCAGCATTTT	CAISEPGQNQPQHF
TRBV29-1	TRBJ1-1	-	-	TGCAGCGTTGACCTCGGGGGGGACACTGAAGCTTTCTTT	CSVDLGGDTEAFF
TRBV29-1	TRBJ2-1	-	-	TGCAGCGTTGGGTGGGGGCATGAGCAGTTCTTC	CSVGWGHEQFF
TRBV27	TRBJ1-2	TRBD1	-	TGTGCCAGCAGTTGGTCGGACAGGGCCTCCGGCTACACCTTC	CASSWSDRASGYTF
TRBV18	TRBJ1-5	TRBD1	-	TGTGCCAGCTCACCACCGTCTTCGCAGGGGGGTCAGCCCCAGCATTTT	CASSPPSSQGGQPQHF
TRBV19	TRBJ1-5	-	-	TGTGCCAGTACCAGGGAAAGTGGACAGCCCCAGCATTTT	CASTRESGQPQHF
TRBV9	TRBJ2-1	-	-	TGTGCCAGCAGCGTGCAATTGGAGCGAACAGGTGCCTACAATGAGCAGTTCTTC	CASSVQLERTGAYNEQFF
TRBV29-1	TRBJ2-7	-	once	TGCAGCGTGATATCCGCTCAGGCTTCTCCCTCCTACGAGCAGTACTTC	CSVISAQASPSYEQYF
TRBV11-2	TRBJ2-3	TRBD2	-	TGTGCCAGCAGCTTCGCCGGGAGCGGGGCAGATACGCAGTATTTT	CASSFAGSGADTQYF
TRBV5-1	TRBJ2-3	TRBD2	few	TGCGCCAGCACCCCGGGACTAGACACAGATACGCAGTATTTT	CASTPGLDTDTQYF
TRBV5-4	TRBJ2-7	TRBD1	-	TGTGCCAGCAGCAGAACCGGGACAGGGTCCTACGAGCAGTACTTC	CASSRTGTGSYEQYF
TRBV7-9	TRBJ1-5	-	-	TGTGCCAGCAGCTTACGAGAAAGGACGGCTAGCAATCAGCCCCAGCATTTT	CASSLRERTASNQPQHF
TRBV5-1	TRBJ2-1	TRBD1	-	TGCGCCAGCAGCATTGGGACAGGGCAGAACAATGAGCAGTTCTTC	CASSIGTGQNNEQFF
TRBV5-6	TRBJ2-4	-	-	TGTGCCAGCAGCTCCACAGGGATTTTGGGCAAAAACATTCAGTACTTC	CASSSTGILGKNIQYF
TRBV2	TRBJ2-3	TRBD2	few	TGTGCCAGCAGTGGCCGTAGCGGGAGTACAGATACGCAGTATTTT	CASSGRSGSTDTQYF